This T cell receptor beta chain was recovered during a study of CXCR3-negative and CXCR3-positive naive CD8 T cells (dated by TCRdb to about 2019). Context from the whole study: Approximately 140 million TRB reads were obtained in total, roughly 1.5 +/- 0.3 million reads per library. The diversity and physicochemical repertoire analyses included 11 donors pooled from two independent experiments. TRBV-TRBJ cluster analysis included naive subsets from several donors and memory cells from 3 donors. What the study reported, not specific to this receptor: Because surface CD5, which is linked to self-reactivity in mice, was comparable between the naive subsets, TCR interaction strength was also inferred from TRB CDR3 physicochemical properties. Compared with CXCR3-negative naive cells, CXCR3-positive naive cells had TRB CDR3s with higher hydrophobicity (lower Kidera factor 4), lower energy, and higher strength and volume indices. Freshly isolated PBMCs were used for most assays because CXCR3 expression went down partially after cryopreservation. TRBV-TRBJ usage was similar between naive CXCR3-negative and CXCR3-positive cells from the same donor, while memory cells showed distinct patterns. Both naive subsets had comparably high repertoire diversity, while memory CD8+ T cells had much lower repertoire diversity.

For each CD8+ T cell subset, flow sorting was done in triplicate, and about 300,000 cells per subset went directly into RLT lysis buffer. To keep memory contaminants out, a stringent definition of naive CD8+ T cells was applied: CD45RO-CCR7+CD27+CD95-. Peripheral blood mononuclear cells were isolated from buffy coats by standard density gradient centrifugation. A FACSAria III was used to flow-sort naive CD8+ T cells into CXCR3-negative and CXCR3-positive populations. An RNeasy Mini Kit was used to extract total RNA from the sorted cells. The CDR3 contains 13 residues, cysteine and phenylalanine counted. DNA was not recorded. Comment on this clonotype: Its antigen remains unidentified.

Sequencing used a NextSeq 550. The Human TCR Profiling Kit (MiLaboratory) was used to make UMI-labeled 5' RACE TRB cDNA libraries. The full amount of extracted RNA was used for cDNA synthesis, and the full amount of resulting cDNA was used for PCR amplification. Libraries were prepared in parallel with an identical number of PCR cycles. The authors' pipeline ran thus. About 53,000 +/- 9,400 unique UMI-labeled TRB cDNA molecules per library were extracted with MIGEC and MiXCR, with at least two reads per UMI required. Each library averaged about 37,000 +/- 9,700 functional in-frame TRB CDR3 nucleotide clonotypes without stop codons. After downsampling to 5000 UMI-labeled TRB molecules per sample, diversity metrics such as normalized Shannon-Wiener and Chao1 were calculated in VDJtools. For the central five CDR3 residues, VDJtools calculated physicochemical properties weighted by clonotype size, namely interaction energy, strength, volume and Kidera factor 4. Each CDR3 protein sequence appears as one entry after TCRdb reprocessed the reads, and no DNA is included. V and J calls and clone size were set by TCRdb, not the authors. This specimen's table enumerates over 100,000 distinct CDR3 sequences. The ten largest clones represent 0.29% of the sample.

The chain joins TRBV12-3 or TRBV12-4 to TRBJ1-1. This receptor was obtained from a human donor in good health. Some clones in this sample may be carry-over from other donors' samples. Input material: naive CXCR3- CD8+ T cells from blood. Read against the paper, the sample's cell subset or site label means: CD45RO-CCR7+CD27+CD95- naive CD8+ T cells lacking CXCR3 (TNR3-). The CDR3 here reads CASSLGPWTEAFF.